Reported below is one TCR beta chain. Its target is not known. Each TRB cDNA library was prepared by 5' RACE (with UMI labels). TCRdb reprocessed the 5' RACE reads and stores each CDR3 protein as one record, lacking DNA. Here the sample table reports under 55,000 distinct CDR3 sequences. The sample comes from a study of CXCR3-negative and CXCR3-positive naive CD8 T cells. From germline, CDR1 is MDHEN and CDR2 SYDVKM. CDR3 length equals 21 residues. Whole-study findings and limits: Naive subsets expressed similar surface CD5; TRB CDR3 features served to infer TCR strength.

Specimen: memory CD8+ T cells from blood. The chain links TRBV28 to TRBJ2-3; with no DNA, the TCRdb D assignment of TRBD1 cannot be verified. This TCR came from a human donor in good health. Some clones in this sample may be carry-over from other donors' samples. CDR3 residues: CASSPSPGTGGDSSSTDTQYF.